The clone carrying this T cell receptor (beta chain) has only a few counts. Its antigen is still unknown. The amount of total RNA extracted per sample was at least 5 micrograms. The germline V gene encodes CDR1 MNHNS and CDR2 SASEGT. The CDR3 loop spans 14 amino acids. Trimming cost V 4 bases and J 1 base, with 8 bases left between them. The data stem from a study of blood T cells in healthy people across ages. Study findings and constraints: With unsorted PBMCs, a conclusive comparison of naive versus antigen-experienced cells was not possible. Estimates based on one million T cells were treated as lower bounds.

A second about 6 to 12 cycle PCR used barcoded and J-beta primers. Every cDNA molecule carried a tag from a template-switch adaptor bearing 12 random nucleotides. TCRdb reprocessed the 5' RACE reads with MiXCR, giving one entry per CDR3 protein. The repertoire holds 1.2 million to 1.5 million distinct CDR3 sequences, with around 42% as singletons. This sequence joins TRBV6-1 and TRBJ2-4, with D unresolved. This TCR was sampled from a woman under 30 in good health. Sequences were obtained from blood. Written as DNA, the CDR3 is TGTGCCAGCAGTGCGGACGCTGCCAAAAACATTCAGTACTTC. Translated: CASSADAAKNIQYF.